The 31 T cell receptor beta chains reported below all come from one sample, sequenced in a study of cytomegalovirus exposure and HLA in healthy donors. It was with 60 Vbeta and 13 Jbeta primers that the PCR ran. TCRdb's copy holds only in-frame clones and misses some; the assay was immunoSEQ multiplex PCR. In the table there are around 100,000 clones, around three quarters of which are singletons. Specimen: PBMCs. These receptors all stem from a man in his forties in good health and CMV-seronegative.

V gene TRBV5-6 combines with J gene TRBJ2-1, with 8 bases identical to TRBD1. The J segment lost 4 bases and the V segment lost 3 bases, leaving 9 bases of the junction unmatched. Germline-derived CDR1 and CDR2 are SGHDT and YYEEEE. The CDR3 runs 16 residues. CDR3 residues: CASSSTGTGMYNEQFF. For the CDR3, the DNA is TGTGCCAGCAGCTCAACCGGGACAGGAATGTACAATGAGCAGTTCTTC.

The table lists this clone with a count of one. The chain employs TRBV5-1 and TRBJ2-5; 11 bases align to TRBD2. Germline V lookup: CDR1 SGHRS, CDR2 YFSETQ. The CDR3 has 16 amino acids. With 3 bases clipped from V and 4 bases from J, the junction kept 8 bases outside the gene matches. The CDR3 loop reads CASSSLSGGAGETQYF. The CDR3 nucleotides are TGCGCCAGCAGCTCTCTTAGCGGGGGGGCAGGAGAGACCCAGTACTTC.

The chain links TRBV5-8 to TRBJ2-3; 8 nucleotides agree with TRBD2. Germline CDR1 reads SGHTS; CDR2 reads YDEGEE. The CDR3 is 17 amino acids. J gave up 3 bases and V 0 bases, and 9 bases lay outside the gene matches. CDR3 region: CASSLASTSGGTDTQYF. Here the CDR3 DNA reads TGTGCCAGCAGCTTGGCCTCTACGAGCGGGGGAACAGATACGCAGTATTTT.

The chain has TRBV19 and TRBJ1-1; no firm D call. This CDR3 spans 13 amino acids. CDR1 and CDR2 (germline): LNHDA, SQIVND (reference sequence). Trimming left V 4 bases short and J 1 base short, with 7 bases between. The CDR3: CASSNGGNTEAFF. Written as DNA, the CDR3 is TGTGCCAGTAGTAATGGAGGGAACACTGAAGCTTTCTTT.

This clone has just a few counts. The chain couples TRBV4-3 to TRBJ1-4; no definite D call. From germline, CDR1 is LGHNA and CDR2 YSLEER. The CDR3 extends over 16 amino acids. Deletions cut 1 base from V and 9 bases from J, with 18 bases between. CDR3 amino acids: CASSQGLTPGSKKLFF. CDR3 coding DNA: TGCGCCAGCAGCCAAGGGTTGACCCCAGGTAGTAAAAAACTGTTTTTT.

CDR3 nucleotide sequence: TGTGCCAGCAGTGACAGGGGGTGGAATGAAAAACTGTTTTTT. Protein product: CASSDRGWNEKLFF. The V call is TRBV2, the J call TRBJ1-4; 7 bases align to TRBD1. Germline-derived CDR1 and CDR2 are SNHLY and FYNNEI. The V segment lost 3 bases and the J segment 5 bases; nucleotides outside the gene matches: 3. The CDR3 sequence is 14 residues long.

This clone turned up a few times. This chain links TRBV6-5 with TRBJ2-5, with D perhaps TRBD1 (6 bases). V lost 1 base and J 4 bases, leaving 13 bases between the germline ends. From germline, CDR1 is MNHEY and CDR2 SVGAGI. This CDR3 is built from 15 residues. The CDR3: CASSYWQGSVETQYF. CDR3 nucleotide sequence: TGTGCCAGCAGTTACTGGCAGGGGAGCGTAGAGACCCAGTACTTC.

The chain couples TRBV5-1 to TRBJ2-7, with D possibly matching TRBD1 (6 bases). The V gene lost 2 bases and the J gene lost 2 bases, with 11 bases spanning the gap. Germline assignment: CDR1 SGHRS and CDR2 YFSETQ. The CDR3 runs 14 residues. The CDR3 protein is CASSLGDKPYEQYF. CDR3 sequence (DNA): TGCGCCAGCAGCTTAGGGGACAAACCCTACGAGCAGTACTTC.

This clone was recorded only once. The rearrangement joins TRBV18 to TRBJ1-3; D is perhaps TRBD1 (6 bases). Trimming removed 1 base from V and 0 bases from J, with 25 bases in between. Germline-derived CDR1 and CDR2 are KGHSH and LQKENI. The CDR3 loop spans 21 amino acids. Here the CDR3 reads CASSPLLAQGQGSLSGNTIYF. CDR3 sequence (DNA): TGTGCCAGCTCACCACTCCTCGCCCAGGGGCAGGGATCCCTCTCTGGAAACACCATATATTTT. Full variable domain (missing parts from reference TRBV18 and TRBJ1-3): NAGVMQNPRHLVRRRGQEARLRCSPMKGHSHVYWYRQLPEEGLKFMVYLQKENIIDESGMPKERFSAEFPKEGPSILRIQQVVRGDSAAYFCASSPLLAQGQGSLSGNTIYFGEGSWLTVV.

The genes are TRBV7-9 and TRBJ2-3; 7 bases match TRBD2. The V gene end was trimmed by 8 bases and the J gene end by 3 bases; junction bases not matched to a gene: 11. The CDR3 consists of 15 residues. Germline V gene data show CDR1 as SEHNR and CDR2 as FQNEAQ (reference sequence). CDR3 region: CASATGSGQTDTQYF. The CDR3 nucleotides are TGTGCCAGCGCCACTGGTAGCGGGCAGACAGATACGCAGTATTTT.

This clone appeared a few times. This chain connects TRBV14 to TRBJ2-6, with 7 positions matching TRBD2. Losses at the gene ends were 0 bases for V and 0 bases for J; bases not matched to a gene: 5. The length of the CDR3 is 18 residues. Germline loops: CDR1 SGHDN, CDR2 FVKESK. Written as DNA, the CDR3 is TGTGCCAGCAGCCAAGATGATCGCGGGGGCTCTGGGGCCAACGTCCTGACTTTC. Encoded protein: CASSQDDRGGSGANVLTF.

This chain links TRBV5-1 with TRBJ2-5; 7 nucleotides agree with TRBD1. The germline CDR1 and CDR2 sequences are SGHRS and YFSETQ. The CDR3 extends over 13 amino acids. V lost 3 bases, J lost 1 base, and 0 bases stayed unmatched. CDR3 bases: TGCGCCAGCAGCTGGACAGGCCAAGAGACCCAGTACTTC. Translating gives CASSWTGQETQYF.

This chain uses TRBV6-1 with TRBJ1-2; TRBD1 matches at 8 bases. The V segment lost 7 bases and the J segment 2 bases; nucleotides outside the gene matches: 9. This CDR3 contains 15 residues. CDR1 MNHNS and CDR2 SASEGT come from the germline V gene. The CDR3 is CASTLTGDSNYGYTF. The DNA of the CDR3 is TGTGCCAGCACCCTGACAGGGGATTCCAACTATGGCTACACCTTC.

This clone was observed a handful of times. V usage is TRBV15 and J usage is TRBJ2-1; 8 bases are a match to TRBD2. V shed 3 bases and J 6 bases; nucleotides not matched to a gene: 7. Germline V lookup: CDR1 LNHNV, CDR2 YYDKDF (reference sequence). The CDR3 totals 15 residues. The CDR3 region is CATSSASGGSNEQFF. The DNA for the CDR3 is TGTGCCACCAGCAGCGCGTCGGGGGGGAGCAATGAGCAGTTCTTC.

The V gene is TRBV7-9, the J gene TRBJ2-7; 8 bases fit TRBD1. With 6 bases clipped from V and 0 bases from J, the junction kept 7 bases outside the gene matches. From germline, CDR1 is SEHNR and CDR2 FQNEAQ (reference sequence). The length of the CDR3 is 15 residues. The CDR3 region has the DNA TGTGCCAGCAGGCACGGACAGGGACCCTCCTACGAGCAGTACTTC. Translation: CASRHGQGPSYEQYF.

The V call is TRBV19, the J call TRBJ2-7, with a tentative D call TRBD1 (6 bases). The CDR3 has 13 residues. Trimming left V 1 base short and J 6 bases short, with 10 bases between. CDR1 is LNHDA, CDR2 SQIVND, per germline (reference sequence). CDR3 in amino acids: CASSIVVGGEQYF. CDR3 in DNA: TGTGCCAGTAGTATAGTGGTAGGGGGCGAGCAGTACTTC.

The gene calls are TRBV7-2 and TRBJ1-1, with 7 bases lining up with TRBD1. Germline values: CDR1 SGHTA, CDR2 FQGNSA. Losses at the gene ends were 5 bases for V and 4 bases for J; bases not matched to a gene: 4. This CDR3 spans 13 amino acids. CDR3 nucleotide sequence: TGTGCCAGCAGCGTATCAGGGGGCACTGAAGCTTTCTTT. It encodes CASSVSGGTEAFF.

As regards this clone: This likely comes from a read error, as the CDR3 has no conserved phenylalanine or tryptophan at its end. The rearrangement joins TRBV5-1 to TRBJ2-6, with TRBD1 as a possible D gene (6 bases). Germline CDR1 is SGHRS and CDR2 is YFSETQ. This CDR3 is 23 amino acids long. Trimming took off 4 bases at V and 1 base at J, with 33 bases between the two ends. CDR3 amino acids: CASSLTTWARGLTSRSGANVLTL. The CDR3 coding sequence is TGCGCCAGCAGCCTAACCACATGGGCCAGGGGCTTAACCTCCCGGTCTGGGGCCAACGTCCTGACTTTA.

This chain uses TRBV18 with TRBJ1-5, with D perhaps TRBD1 (6 bases). This CDR3 contains 18 residues. Germline assignment: CDR1 KGHSH and CDR2 LQKENI. V lost 4 bases and J 4 bases, leaving 23 bases between the germline ends. CDR3 loop: CASSRGQIETAGNQPQHF. The CDR3 nucleotides read TGTGCCAGCTCACGCGGACAGATAGAGACGGCGGGTAATCAGCCCCAGCATTTT.

The chain combines TRBV5-1 with TRBJ2-7; 10 nucleotides agree with TRBD2. CDR3 length: 14 amino acids. The junction had 5 bases not matched to a gene; V was cut back by 4 bases and J by 4 bases. Germline CDR1 reads SGHRS; CDR2 reads YFSETQ. The CDR3 DNA follows: TGCGCCAGCAGCGAGTCTAGCGGGGGATACGAGCAGTACTTC. It yields the protein CASSESSGGYEQYF.

This clone was seen a few times. The V and J genes are TRBV10-3 and TRBJ1-6, with D possibly being TRBD1 (5 bases). Between the trimmed V and J ends, which lost 4 bases and 10 bases, there was a span of 20 bases. CDR3 size: 16 residues. Germline loops: CDR1 ENHRY, CDR2 SYGVKD. CDR3 sequence (DNA): TGTGCCATCAGTGGGAGGGGACCGGGTGAAGTCTCACCCCTCCACTTT. Its translation is CAISGRGPGEVSPLHF.

The chain links TRBV27 to TRBJ2-3; D ambiguous. This CDR3 spans 15 amino acids. Trimming took 1 base from V and 0 from J, leaving 8 bases between them. In germline, CDR1 is MNHEY, CDR2 SMNVEV (reference sequence). The CDR3 DNA follows: TGTGCCAGCAGTTTATGGGCAGACAGCACAGATACGCAGTATTTT. Protein sequence: CASSLWADSTDTQYF.

V is TRBV27 and J is TRBJ2-5; 8 nucleotides agree with TRBD2. The CDR3 spans 13 residues. CDR1 and CDR2 (germline): MNHEY, SMNVEV (reference sequence). V lost 3 bases and J lost 5; bases outside the gene matches: 2. In DNA, the CDR3 is TGTGCCAGCAGTTTCTCGGGGGGGGAGACCCAGTACTTC. This gives the protein CASSFSGGETQYF.

This chain uses TRBV19 with TRBJ2-6; no clear D gene. With 1 base removed from V and 0 bases from J, the gap between germline ends came to 4 bases. The CDR3 is 15 residues long. The germline V gene encodes CDR1 LNHDA and CDR2 SQIVND (reference sequence). The CDR3 is CASSIGSSGANVLTF. DNA of the CDR3: TGTGCCAGTAGTATAGGGAGCTCTGGGGCCAACGTCCTGACTTTC.

The DNA for the CDR3 is TGTGCCAGCACCGAACAGGGAACCGGGGAGCTGTTTTTT. This encodes CASTEQGTGELFF. V is TRBV6-5 and J is TRBJ2-2; a possible D gene is TRBD1 (6 bases). The CDR3 has 13 amino acids. From germline, CDR1 is MNHEY and CDR2 SVGAGI. Trimming took off 7 bases at V and 5 bases at J, with 11 bases between the two ends.

The chain joins TRBV5-4 to TRBJ2-3, with 9 bases matching TRBD2. This CDR3 is 17 amino acids long. Germline assignment: CDR1 SGHNT and CDR2 YYREEE (reference sequence). Trimming cost V 3 bases and J 11 bases; bases outside gene matches: 19. Here the CDR3 reads CASSYSGVAGAQGGQYF. CDR3 bases: TGTGCCAGCAGCTATTCAGGGGTAGCGGGGGCCCAGGGAGGGCAGTATTTT.

This chain uses TRBV6-5 with TRBJ1-2, with TRBD1 matching over 7 bases. Germline loops: CDR1 MNHEY, CDR2 SVGAGI. J gave up 4 bases and V 2 bases, and 1 base lay outside the gene matches. The CDR3 length is 13 residues. CDR3 residues: CASSYGQVYGYTF. CDR3 coding DNA: TGTGCCAGCAGTTACGGACAGGTCTATGGCTACACCTTC.

As regards this clone: This sample also contains other DNA sequences that code for the same CDR3. The chain carries TRBV5-1 and TRBJ1-4, with 9 bases lining up with TRBD1. Germline loops: CDR1 SGHRS, CDR2 YFSETQ. Trimming at V came to 4 bases and at J to 3 bases, leaving 10 bases not matched to a gene. This CDR3 contains 17 residues. This chain's CDR3 is CASSGGQGSLANEKLFF. CDR3 bases: TGCGCCAGCAGCGGGGGACAGGGAAGTCTCGCTAATGAAAAACTGTTTTTT.

CDR3 sequence (DNA): TGTGCCAGCTCATCGGACAGGGGGCAGGGTCAGTTCTTC. Protein: CASSSDRGQGQFF. The rearrangement joins TRBV18 to TRBJ2-1; 11 bases are a match to TRBD1. The CDR3 runs to 13 residues. Germline loops: CDR1 KGHSH, CDR2 LQKENI. Trimming cost V 5 bases and J 13 bases; bases outside gene matches: 7.

CDR3 loop: CATSRDGGEEEKLFF. The CDR3 DNA sequence: TGTGCCACCAGCAGAGATGGGGGGGAGGAAGAAAAACTGTTTTTT. This chain joins TRBV15 and TRBJ1-4, with a weak D call TRBD1 (5 bases). CDR1 is LNHNV and CDR2 is YYDKDF in the germline V gene (reference sequence). The CDR3 consists of 15 residues. Trimming removed 0 bases at V and 8 bases at J, with 13 bases between.

The V and J genes are TRBV5-4 and TRBJ2-1, with a weak D call TRBD2 (7 bases). The ends were cut back, 3 bases at V and 1 base at J, with 11 bases in the middle. This CDR3 contains 15 residues. CDR1 is SGHNT and CDR2 is YYREEE in the germline V gene (reference sequence). The CDR3 coding sequence is TGTGCCAGCAGCTCCCGGGGGGCTTCCTACAATGAGCAGTTCTTC. Encoded protein: CASSSRGASYNEQFF.